The TCR beta chain described here comes from a study of blood T cell repertoires in COVID-19 (dated by TCRdb to about 2020). Study-wide context: Samples covering the acute and convalescent phases of COVID-19 were provided by collaborators in the United States, Italy and Spain. A de-identified subject ID, COVID-19 status, age in years and sex were almost always included in the sample metadata. The repertoires were released in a freely available public database meant as a resource for research on the immune response to SARS-CoV-2. The material from the prospective study consisted of cDNA or gDNA derived from T cells, B-cell-depleted T cells, or PBMCs. HLA class I and class II types, where available, came from metadata supplied by the sample provider rather than from assay-based typing. Subjects who had been exposed to COVID-19, were actively infected with it, or had recovered from it provided the deeply sampled blood TCRbeta repertoires that made up the dataset. The samples were drawn from the first 160 participants of the ongoing ImmuneRACE study and from 1,254 subjects provided by 6 global collaborators.

The immunoSEQ Assay, a bias-controlled multiplex PCR, was used to amplify TCRbeta CDR3 regions from genomic DNA. Per the original workflow: The number of nucleated cells in each sample was estimated by amplification of reference gene primers within the assay. To quantify the absolute abundance of each unique TCRbeta CDR3 rearrangement, sequence reads were collapsed and filtered. For each sample, productive Simpson clonality was calculated by taking the square root of Simpson's diversity index across productive rearrangements. TCRdb's version of the immuneACCESS table is confined to in-frame rearrangements and falls short of the full clone set. An unresolved V gene accounts for under half of the shortfall where checked; the remainder is of unknown origin. The D gene and trimming were derived from the DNA, and the V and J assignments and clone size from that table. In all, the sample holds under 55,000 clones, and around four fifths of those were seen once. The ten largest clones add up to around 2.7% of the sample.

Of note for this clone: Its antigen is still unknown. Per-nucleotide qualities are absent, and no much larger clonotype sits a single base away.

The collaborating institutions used their own protocols to collect whole blood in K2EDTA tubes. Collaborator samples were shipped for TCRbeta analysis as frozen whole blood, isolated PBMCs, or DNA extracted from either sample type. Beyond this particular receptor, the publication reports: The quantity of clinical and demographic metadata differed by source and by participant and was supplied without curation.

The CDR3 contains 16 residues, cysteine and phenylalanine counted. Of the read, only the CDR3 DNA is kept; its 48 bases are in frame from base 1. The germline V gene (reference sequence) gives CDR1 as SGHKS and CDR2 as YYEKEE. After removal of 3 bases from V and 6 bases from J, the junction retains 9 bases not matched to a gene. The sample taken for sequencing was peripheral blood. This clonotype was sampled from a man over 45 with acute or convalescent COVID-19. This chain joins TRBV5-5 to TRBJ2-1; TRBD2 agrees with 10 junctional bases. The CDR3 protein sequence reads: CASSSALAGYLNEQFF. In nucleotide form, the sequence is TGTGCCAGCAGCTCGGCACTAGCGGGGTACCTCAATGAGCAGTTCTTC.